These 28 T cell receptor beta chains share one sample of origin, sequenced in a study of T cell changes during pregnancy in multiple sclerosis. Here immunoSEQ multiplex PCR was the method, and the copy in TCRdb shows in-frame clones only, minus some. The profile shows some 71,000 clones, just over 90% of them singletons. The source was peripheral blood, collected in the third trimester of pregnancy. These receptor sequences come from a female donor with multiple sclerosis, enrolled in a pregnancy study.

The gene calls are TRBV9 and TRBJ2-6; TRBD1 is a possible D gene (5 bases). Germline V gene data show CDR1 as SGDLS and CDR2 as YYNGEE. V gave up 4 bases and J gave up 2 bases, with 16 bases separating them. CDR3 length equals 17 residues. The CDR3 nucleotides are TGTGCCAGCAGCAACCAATACAGGAGCCCTGGGGCCAACGTCCTGACTTTC. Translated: CASSNQYRSPGANVLTF. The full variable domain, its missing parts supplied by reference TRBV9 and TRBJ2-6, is DSGVTQTPKHLITATGQRVTLRCSPRSGDLSVYWYQQSLDQGLQFLIQYYNGEERAKGNILERFSAQQFPDLHSELNLSSLELGDSALYFCASSNQYRSPGANVLTFGAGSRLTVL.

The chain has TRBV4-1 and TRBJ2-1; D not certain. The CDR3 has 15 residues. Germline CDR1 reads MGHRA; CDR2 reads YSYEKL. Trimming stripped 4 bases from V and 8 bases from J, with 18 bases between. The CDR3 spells CASSPWVVAVDEQFF. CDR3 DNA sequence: TGCGCCAGCAGCCCCTGGGTGGTAGCCGTGGATGAGCAGTTCTTC.

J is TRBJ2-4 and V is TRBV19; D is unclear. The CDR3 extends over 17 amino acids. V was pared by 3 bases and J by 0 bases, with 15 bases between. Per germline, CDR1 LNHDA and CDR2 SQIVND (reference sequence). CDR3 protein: CASSMKWATLAKNIQYF. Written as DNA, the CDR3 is TGTGCCAGTAGTATGAAGTGGGCAACTCTAGCCAAAAACATTCAGTACTTC.

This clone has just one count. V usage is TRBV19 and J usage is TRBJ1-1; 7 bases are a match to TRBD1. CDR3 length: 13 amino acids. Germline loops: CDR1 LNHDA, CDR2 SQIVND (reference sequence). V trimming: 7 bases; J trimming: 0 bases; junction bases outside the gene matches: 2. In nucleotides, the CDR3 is TGTGCCAGTAAGACAGGGTTGAACACTGAAGCTTTCTTT. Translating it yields CASKTGLNTEAFF.

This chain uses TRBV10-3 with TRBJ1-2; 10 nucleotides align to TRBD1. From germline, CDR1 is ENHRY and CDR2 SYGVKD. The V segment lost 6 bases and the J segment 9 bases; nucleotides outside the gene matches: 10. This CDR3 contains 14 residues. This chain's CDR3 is CAIRGDRGEWRYTF. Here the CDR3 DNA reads TGTGCCATCAGGGGGGACAGGGGAGAATGGCGCTACACCTTC.

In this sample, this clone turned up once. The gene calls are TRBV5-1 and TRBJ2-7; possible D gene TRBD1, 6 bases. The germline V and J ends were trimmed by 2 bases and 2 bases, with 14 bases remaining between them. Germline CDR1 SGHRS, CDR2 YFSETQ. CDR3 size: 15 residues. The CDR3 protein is CASSLGGQFTYEQYF. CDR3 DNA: TGCGCCAGCAGCTTAGGCGGACAGTTCACCTACGAGCAGTACTTC.

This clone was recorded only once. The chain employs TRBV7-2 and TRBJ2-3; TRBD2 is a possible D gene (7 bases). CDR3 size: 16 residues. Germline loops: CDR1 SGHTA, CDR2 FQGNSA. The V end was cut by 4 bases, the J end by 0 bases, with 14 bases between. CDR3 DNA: TGTGCCAGCAGCTCTCGAGAGGGGGGGAGCACAGATACGCAGTATTTT. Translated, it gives CASSSREGGSTDTQYF.

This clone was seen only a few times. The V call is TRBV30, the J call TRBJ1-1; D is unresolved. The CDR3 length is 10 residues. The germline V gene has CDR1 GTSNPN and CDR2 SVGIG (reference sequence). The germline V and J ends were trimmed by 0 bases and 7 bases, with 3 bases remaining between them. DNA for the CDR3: TGTGCCTGGAGTGTACTTGAAGCTTTCTTT. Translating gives CAWSVLEAFF.

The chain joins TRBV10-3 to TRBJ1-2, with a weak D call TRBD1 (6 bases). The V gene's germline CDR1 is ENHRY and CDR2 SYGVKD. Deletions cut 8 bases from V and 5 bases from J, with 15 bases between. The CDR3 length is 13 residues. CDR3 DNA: TGTGCCATCGGGGGGGACACCAATTATGGCTACACCTTC. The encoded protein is CAIGGDTNYGYTF.

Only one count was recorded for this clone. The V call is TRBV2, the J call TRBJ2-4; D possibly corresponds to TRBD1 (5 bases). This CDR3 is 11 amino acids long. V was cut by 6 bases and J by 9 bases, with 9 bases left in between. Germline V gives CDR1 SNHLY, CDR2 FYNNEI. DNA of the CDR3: TGTGCCAGCAGGGGGCGTGGCATTCAGTACTTC. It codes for CASRGRGIQYF.

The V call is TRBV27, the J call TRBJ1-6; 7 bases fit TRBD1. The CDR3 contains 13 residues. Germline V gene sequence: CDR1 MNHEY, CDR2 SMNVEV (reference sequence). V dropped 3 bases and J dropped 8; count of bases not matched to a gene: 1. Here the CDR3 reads CASSFGTDSPLHF. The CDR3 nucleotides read TGTGCCAGCAGTTTCGGGACAGATTCACCCCTCCACTTT.

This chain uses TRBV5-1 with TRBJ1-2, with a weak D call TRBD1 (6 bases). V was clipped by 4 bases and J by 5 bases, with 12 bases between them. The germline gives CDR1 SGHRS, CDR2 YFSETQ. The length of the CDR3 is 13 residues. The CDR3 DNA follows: TGCGCCAGCAGCCGGGACAATTCATATGGCTACACCTTC. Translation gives CASSRDNSYGYTF.

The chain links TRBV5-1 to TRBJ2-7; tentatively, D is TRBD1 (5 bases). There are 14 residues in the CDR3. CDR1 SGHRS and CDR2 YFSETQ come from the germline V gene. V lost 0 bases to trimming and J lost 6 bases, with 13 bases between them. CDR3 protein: CASSLAAQGSEQYF. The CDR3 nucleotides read TGCGCCAGCAGCTTGGCGGCGCAGGGAAGCGAGCAGTACTTC.

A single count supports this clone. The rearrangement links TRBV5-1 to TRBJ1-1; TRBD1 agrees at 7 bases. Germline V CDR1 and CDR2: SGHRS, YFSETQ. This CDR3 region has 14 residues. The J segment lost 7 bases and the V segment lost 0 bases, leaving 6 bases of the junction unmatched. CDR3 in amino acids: CASSLGDSENEAFF. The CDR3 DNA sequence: TGCGCCAGCAGCTTGGGGGACAGCGAGAATGAAGCTTTCTTT.

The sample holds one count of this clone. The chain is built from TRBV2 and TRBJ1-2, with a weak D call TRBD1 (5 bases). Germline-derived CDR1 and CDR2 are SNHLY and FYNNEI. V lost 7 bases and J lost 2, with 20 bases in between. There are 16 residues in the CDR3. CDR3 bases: TGTGCCAGCACCATTTGGGGGGGACTCGGAAACTATGGCTACACCTTC. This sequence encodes CASTIWGGLGNYGYTF. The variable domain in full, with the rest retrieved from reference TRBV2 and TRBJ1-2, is EPEVTQTPSHQVTQMGQEVILRCVPISNHLYFYWYRQILGQKVEFLVSFYNNEISEKSEIFDDQFSVERPDGSNFTLKIRSTKLEDSAMYFCASTIWGGLGNYGYTFGSGTRLTVV.

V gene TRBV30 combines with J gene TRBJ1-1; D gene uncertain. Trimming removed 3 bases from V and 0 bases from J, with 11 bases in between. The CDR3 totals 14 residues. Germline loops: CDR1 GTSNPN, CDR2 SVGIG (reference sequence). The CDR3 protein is CAWRPSQLNTEAFF. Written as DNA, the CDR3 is TGTGCCTGGAGACCCTCTCAGTTGAACACTGAAGCTTTCTTT.

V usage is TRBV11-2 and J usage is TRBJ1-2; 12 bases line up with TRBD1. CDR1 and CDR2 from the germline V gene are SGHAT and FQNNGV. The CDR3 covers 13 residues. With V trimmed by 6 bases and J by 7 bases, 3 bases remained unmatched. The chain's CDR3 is CASSWDRGLGYTF. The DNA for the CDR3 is TGTGCCAGCAGTTGGGACAGGGGGCTTGGCTACACCTTC.

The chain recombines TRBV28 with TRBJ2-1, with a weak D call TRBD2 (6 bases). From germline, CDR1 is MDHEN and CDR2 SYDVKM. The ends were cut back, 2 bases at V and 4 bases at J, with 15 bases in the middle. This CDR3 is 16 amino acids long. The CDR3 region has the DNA TGTGCCAGCAGTTTACTCCGGACTATTAGATACAATGAGCAGTTCTTC. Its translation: CASSLLRTIRYNEQFF.

In DNA, the CDR3 is TGTGCCAGCAGCCTCCGGGACACTTACACCGGGGAGCTGTTTTTT. It encodes CASSLRDTYTGELFF. The chain is built from TRBV9 and TRBJ2-2, with D perhaps matching TRBD1 (6 bases). The CDR3 contains 15 residues. The germline V gene has CDR1 SGDLS and CDR2 YYNGEE. Trimming removed 4 bases from V and 3 bases from J, with 13 bases in between. The full variable domain, with the rest looked up from reference TRBV9 and TRBJ2-2, is DSGVTQTPKHLITATGQRVTLRCSPRSGDLSVYWYQQSLDQGLQFLIQYYNGEERAKGNILERFSAQQFPDLHSELNLSSLELGDSALYFCASSLRDTYTGELFFGEGSRLTVL.

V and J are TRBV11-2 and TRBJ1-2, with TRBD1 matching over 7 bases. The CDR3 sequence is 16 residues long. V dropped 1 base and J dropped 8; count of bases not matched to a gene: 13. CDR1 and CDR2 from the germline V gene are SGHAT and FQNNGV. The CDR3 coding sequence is TGTGCCAGCAGCTTAGGCCCCGACAGGGTTATTAGCGGCTACACCTTC. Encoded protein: CASSLGPDRVISGYTF. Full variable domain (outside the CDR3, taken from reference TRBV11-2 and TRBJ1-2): EAGVAQSPRYKIIEKRQSVAFWCNPISGHATLYWYQQILGQGPKLLIQFQNNGVVDDSQLPKDRFSAERLKGVDSTLKIQPAKLEDSAVYLCASSLGPDRVISGYTFGSGTRLTVV.

The CDR3 spells CATPGEGYGANYGYTF. In DNA, the CDR3 is TGTGCCACCCCAGGGGAAGGGTATGGGGCTAACTATGGCTACACCTTC. This chain uses TRBV28 with TRBJ1-2; D perhaps matches TRBD1 (6 bases). The germline V gene has CDR1 MDHEN and CDR2 SYDVKM. V lost 10 bases, J lost 0 bases, and 21 bases lay in between. The CDR3 spans 16 residues.

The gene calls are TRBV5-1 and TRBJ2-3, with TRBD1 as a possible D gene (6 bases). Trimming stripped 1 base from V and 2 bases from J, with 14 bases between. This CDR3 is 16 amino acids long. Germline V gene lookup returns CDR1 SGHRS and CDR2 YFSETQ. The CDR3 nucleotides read TGCGCCAGCAGCTTGCGACCGGGACAAAACACAGATACGCAGTATTTT. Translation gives CASSLRPGQNTDTQYF.

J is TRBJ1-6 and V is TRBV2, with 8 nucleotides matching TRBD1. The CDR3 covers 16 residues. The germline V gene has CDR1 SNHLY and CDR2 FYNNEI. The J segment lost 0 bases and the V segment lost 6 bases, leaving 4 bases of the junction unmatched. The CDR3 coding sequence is TGTGCCAGCAGGGGACAGGCCAGCTCCTATAATTCACCCCTCCACTTT. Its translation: CASRGQASSYNSPLHF.

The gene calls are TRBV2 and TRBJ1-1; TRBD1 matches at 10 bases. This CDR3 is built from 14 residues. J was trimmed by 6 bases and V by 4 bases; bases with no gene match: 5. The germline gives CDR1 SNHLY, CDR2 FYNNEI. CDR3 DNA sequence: TGTGCCAGCAGTGCGGGACAGGGGTTCCCTGAAGCTTTCTTT. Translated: CASSAGQGFPEAFF.

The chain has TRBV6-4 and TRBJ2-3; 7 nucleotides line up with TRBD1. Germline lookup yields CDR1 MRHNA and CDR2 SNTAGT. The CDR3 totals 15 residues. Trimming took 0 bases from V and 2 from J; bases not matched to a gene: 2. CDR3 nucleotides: TGTGCCAGCAGTGACTCGGGACAGTTCACAGATACGCAGTATTTT. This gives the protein CASSDSGQFTDTQYF.

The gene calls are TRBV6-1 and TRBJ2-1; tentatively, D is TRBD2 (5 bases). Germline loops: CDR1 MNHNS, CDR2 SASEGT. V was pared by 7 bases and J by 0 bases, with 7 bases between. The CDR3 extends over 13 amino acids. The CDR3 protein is CASTRDSYNEQFF. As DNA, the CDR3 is TGTGCCAGCACCCGGGACTCCTACAATGAGCAGTTCTTC.

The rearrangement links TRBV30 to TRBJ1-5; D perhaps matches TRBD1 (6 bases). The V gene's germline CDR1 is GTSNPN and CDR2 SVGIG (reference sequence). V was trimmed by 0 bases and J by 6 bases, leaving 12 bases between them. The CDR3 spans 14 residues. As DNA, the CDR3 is TGTGCCTGGAGTGTTCTCTCCAGGGGTCAGCCCCAGCATTTT. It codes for CAWSVLSRGQPQHF.

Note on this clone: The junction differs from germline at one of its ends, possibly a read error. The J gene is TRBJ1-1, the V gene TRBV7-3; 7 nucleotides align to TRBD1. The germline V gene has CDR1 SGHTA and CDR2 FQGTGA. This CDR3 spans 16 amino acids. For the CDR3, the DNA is TGTGCCAGCAGCGTAACCGGGACAGCCTCGAACACTGAAGCTTTCTTT. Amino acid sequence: CASSVTGTASNTEAFF.